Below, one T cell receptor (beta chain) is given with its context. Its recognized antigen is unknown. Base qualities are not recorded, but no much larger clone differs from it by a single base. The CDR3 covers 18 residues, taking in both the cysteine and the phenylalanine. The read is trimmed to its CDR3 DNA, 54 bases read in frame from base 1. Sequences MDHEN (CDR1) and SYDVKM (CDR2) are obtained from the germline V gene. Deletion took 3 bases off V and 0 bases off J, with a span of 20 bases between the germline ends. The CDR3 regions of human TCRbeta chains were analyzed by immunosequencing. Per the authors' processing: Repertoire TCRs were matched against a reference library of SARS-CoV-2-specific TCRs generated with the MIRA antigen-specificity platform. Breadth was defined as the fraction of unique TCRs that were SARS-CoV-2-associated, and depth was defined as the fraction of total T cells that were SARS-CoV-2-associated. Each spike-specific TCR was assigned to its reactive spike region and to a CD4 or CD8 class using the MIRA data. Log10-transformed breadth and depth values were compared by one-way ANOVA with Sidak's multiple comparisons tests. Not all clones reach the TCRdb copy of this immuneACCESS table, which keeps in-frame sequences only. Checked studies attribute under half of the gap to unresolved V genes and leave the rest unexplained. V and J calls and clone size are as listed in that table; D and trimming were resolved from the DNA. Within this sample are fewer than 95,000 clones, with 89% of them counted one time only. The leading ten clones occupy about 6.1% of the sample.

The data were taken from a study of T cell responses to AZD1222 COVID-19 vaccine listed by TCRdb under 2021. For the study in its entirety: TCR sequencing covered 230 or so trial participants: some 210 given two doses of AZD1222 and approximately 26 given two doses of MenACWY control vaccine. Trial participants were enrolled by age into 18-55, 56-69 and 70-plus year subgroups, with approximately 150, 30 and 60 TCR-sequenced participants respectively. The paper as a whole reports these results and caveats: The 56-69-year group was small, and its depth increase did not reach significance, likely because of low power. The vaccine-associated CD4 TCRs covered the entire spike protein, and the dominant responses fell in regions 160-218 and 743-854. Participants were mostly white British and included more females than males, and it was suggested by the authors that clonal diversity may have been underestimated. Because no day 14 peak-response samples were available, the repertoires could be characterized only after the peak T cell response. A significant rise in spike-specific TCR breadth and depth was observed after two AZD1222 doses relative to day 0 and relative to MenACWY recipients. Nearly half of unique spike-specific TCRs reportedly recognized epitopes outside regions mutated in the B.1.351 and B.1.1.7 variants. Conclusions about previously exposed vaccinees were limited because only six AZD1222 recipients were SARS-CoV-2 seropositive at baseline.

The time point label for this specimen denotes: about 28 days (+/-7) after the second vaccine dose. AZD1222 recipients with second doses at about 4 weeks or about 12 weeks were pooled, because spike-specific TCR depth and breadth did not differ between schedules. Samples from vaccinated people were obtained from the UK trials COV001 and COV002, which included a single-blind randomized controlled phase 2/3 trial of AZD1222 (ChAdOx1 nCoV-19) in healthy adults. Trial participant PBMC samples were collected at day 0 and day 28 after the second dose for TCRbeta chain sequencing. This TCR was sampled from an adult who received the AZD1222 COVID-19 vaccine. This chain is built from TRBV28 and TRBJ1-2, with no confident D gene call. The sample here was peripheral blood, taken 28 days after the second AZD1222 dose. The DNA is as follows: TGTGCCAGCAGTTTTAATGTATTGCTAGCAACTTCTAACTATGGCTACACCTTC. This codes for CASSFNVLLATSNYGYTF.